This T cell receptor (beta chain) was identified during a study of T-cell memory formation after mild COVID-19. Study-level information: There were largely donor-specific TCR clusters.

There are a few counts of this clonotype. Its antigen remains unknown. Points from the study as a whole: Balance between CD4 and CD8 was seen in clones contracting day 15 to 85, and a CD4+ lean was seen in later expanders. The authors left the SARS-CoV-2 specificity of second-wave clones peaking on day 37 unconfirmed. The pre-infection memory compartment contained some responding clones, suggesting cross-reactive memory joined.

TCRdb itself ran the 5' RACE reads through MiXCR, one entry per CDR3 protein. Of a few hundred thousand distinct CDR3 sequences listed, 20% to 25% are singletons. The receptor comes from an adult woman who had mild COVID-19 (a few samples of this study predate the infection). Cell type and time point are not known. The sequenced sample consisted of PBMCs or a T cell subset sorted from them (not recorded which).

The CDR3 loop is CASSSTGVYQPQHF. CDR3 DNA sequence: TGTGCCAGCAGTTCCACAGGGGTTTATCAGCCCCAGCATTTT. The J gene is TRBJ1-5, the V gene TRBV6-5, with 7 bases identical to TRBD1. The CDR3 runs to 14 residues. The V segment lost 4 bases and the J segment 5 bases; nucleotides outside the gene matches: 5. Germline lookup yields CDR1 MNHEY and CDR2 SVGAGI.